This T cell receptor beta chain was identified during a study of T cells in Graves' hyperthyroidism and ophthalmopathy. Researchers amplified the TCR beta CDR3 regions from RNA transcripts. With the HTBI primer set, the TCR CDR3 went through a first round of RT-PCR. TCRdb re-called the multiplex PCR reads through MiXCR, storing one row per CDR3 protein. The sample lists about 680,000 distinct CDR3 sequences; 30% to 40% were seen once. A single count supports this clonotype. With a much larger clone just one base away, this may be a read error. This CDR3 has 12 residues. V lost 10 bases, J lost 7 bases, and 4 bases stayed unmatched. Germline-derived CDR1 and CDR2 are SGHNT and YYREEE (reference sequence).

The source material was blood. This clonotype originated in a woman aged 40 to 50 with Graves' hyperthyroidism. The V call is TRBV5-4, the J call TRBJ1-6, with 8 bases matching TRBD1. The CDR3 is CAAYRGNSPLHF. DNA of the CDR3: TGTGCCGCCTACAGGGGGAATTCACCCCTCCACTTT. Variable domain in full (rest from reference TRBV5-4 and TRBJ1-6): ETGVTQSPTHLIKTRGQQVTLRCSSQSGHNTVSWYQQALGQGPQFIFQYYREEENGRGNFPPRFSGLQFPNYSSELNVNALELDDSALYLCAAYRGNSPLHFGNGTRLTVT.